This TCR beta chain was identified in a study of blood T cells in healthy people across ages. Alongside a J-beta primer mix, a sample-barcoded 5' primer served in a second PCR lasting about 7 to 11 cycles. Every cDNA molecule bore a tag from a template-switch adaptor containing 12 random nucleotides. TCRdb reanalysed the 5' RACE reads using MiXCR and keeps one entry per CDR3 protein. The sample has under 800,000 distinct CDR3 sequences; under 25% are singletons. Study findings and constraints: TCR beta diversity was tightly associated with the proportion of naive T cells. Fewer expanded clones and more diversity marked long-lived versus aged donors.

The sample, approximately 11 milliliters of peripheral blood, was drawn from each donor. Note on this clonotype: Its cognate antigen is unknown.

Germline CDR1 reads DFQATT; CDR2 reads SNEGSKA (reference sequence). Deletions cut 3 bases from V and 6 bases from J, with 9 bases between. CDR3 length equals 12 residues. The receptor was derived from a man in his sixties or seventies in good health. The rearrangement links TRBV20-1 to TRBJ2-1; D ambiguous. Sequenced input: blood. In DNA, the CDR3 is TGCAGTGCTAGTAGTGGAGTCAATGAGCAGTTCTTC. This translates into CSASSGVNEQFF.